The 21 T cell receptor beta chains below come from one sample, sequenced in a study of T cells in Graves' hyperthyroidism and ophthalmopathy. The CDR3 regions of TCR beta were amplified from RNA transcripts. With the HTBI primer set, the TCR CDR3 went through a first round of RT-PCR. TCRdb processed the multiplex PCR reads anew with MiXCR; each CDR3 protein has one entry. The sample carries about 720,000 distinct CDR3 sequences, over 15% recorded once. The sample consisted of blood. All receptors come from a woman in her 50s with Graves' hyperthyroidism that later progressed to Graves' ophthalmopathy.

This clonotype was recorded many times. The chain uses TRBV18 and TRBJ1-1; D gene uncertain. Germline assignment: CDR1 KGHSH and CDR2 LQKENI. CDR3 size: 15 residues. V shed 1 base and J shed 3 bases, with 12 bases lying between them. Here the CDR3 reads CASSPLLATDTEAFF. The CDR3 bases are TGTGCCAGCTCACCACTCCTCGCTACGGACACTGAAGCTTTCTTT.

A few counts support this clonotype. This chain joins TRBV6-1 and TRBJ2-2, with 7 bases lining up with TRBD1. This CDR3 is built from 16 residues. Trimming at V came to 6 bases and at J to 6 bases, leaving 13 bases not matched to a gene. Germline values: CDR1 MNHNS, CDR2 SASEGT. The CDR3 DNA is TGTGCCAGCAGCTCGGGACAGTTCCTATCGGCCGGGGAGCTGTTTTTT. Its protein is CASSSGQFLSAGELFF.

This clonotype was found many times. The chain employs TRBV20-1 and TRBJ1-1; 8 bases are shared with TRBD1. The CDR3 runs to 14 residues. J lost 4 bases, V lost 4 bases, and 8 bases had no gene match. Per germline, CDR1 DFQATT and CDR2 SNEGSKA (reference sequence). CDR3 coding DNA: TGCAGTGCTAAAAATACAGGGGGAGGCACTGAAGCTTTCTTT. The encoded protein is CSAKNTGGGTEAFF.

This clonotype was counted at least ten times. This chain joins TRBV3-1 and TRBJ2-1; 9 bases line up with TRBD1. Germline CDR1 LGHDT, CDR2 YNNKEL (reference sequence). Trimming removed 4 bases from V and 4 bases from J; junction bases left unmatched: 5. The CDR3 runs 15 residues. The chain's CDR3 is CASSLGTGPYNEQFF. CDR3 in DNA: TGTGCCAGCAGCCTCGGGACAGGGCCTTACAATGAGCAGTTCTTC.

This chain connects TRBV2 to TRBJ2-7, with a weak D call TRBD2 (5 bases). The germline CDR1 and CDR2 sequences are SNHLY and FYNNEI. V shed 8 bases and J shed 2 bases, with 7 bases lying between them. The CDR3 extends over 11 amino acids. The CDR3 DNA reads as TGTGCCAGCGGGAGAGCCTACGAGCAGTACTTC. Amino acids: CASGRAYEQYF.

The V call is TRBV7-2, the J call TRBJ2-6; no firm D call. Germline CDR1 reads SGHTA; CDR2 reads FQGNSA. The CDR3 is 15 residues long. Deletions cut 2 bases from V and 2 bases from J, with 7 bases between. The CDR3 nucleotides read TGTGCCAGCAGCTTATATGGTGCTGGGGCCAACGTCCTGACTTTC. The encoded protein is CASSLYGAGANVLTF.

The rearrangement joins TRBV7-9 to TRBJ2-2; D possibly corresponds to TRBD2 (7 bases). Per germline, CDR1 SEHNR and CDR2 FQNEAQ (reference sequence). The CDR3 has 17 amino acids. The V gene lost 5 bases and the J gene lost 3 bases, with 19 bases spanning the gap. The CDR3 DNA is TGTGCCAGCAGCCCCGAAAGGGGGGGGCTCGACACCGGGGAGCTGTTTTTT. Encoded protein: CASSPERGGLDTGELFF. The full variable domain, rest sourced from reference TRBV7-9 and TRBJ2-2, is DTGVSQNPRHKITKRGQNVTFRCDPISEHNRLYWYRQTLGQGPEFLTYFQNEAQLEKSRLLSDRFSAERPKGSFSTLEIQRTEQGDSAMYLCASSPERGGLDTGELFFGEGSRLTVL.

J is TRBJ1-6 and V is TRBV19, with D tentatively TRBD1 (5 bases). V was clipped by 0 bases and J by 8 bases, with 11 bases between them. The CDR3 loop spans 15 amino acids. Germline CDR1 LNHDA, CDR2 SQIVND (reference sequence). This CDR3 is CASSIDRGSDSPLHF. The CDR3 nucleotides read TGTGCCAGTAGTATAGATCGGGGGTCAGATTCACCCCTCCACTTT.

The chain combines TRBV24-1 with TRBJ1-2; D perhaps matches TRBD1 (6 bases). This CDR3 region has 15 residues. With 4 bases removed from V and 4 bases from J, the gap between germline ends came to 15 bases. Germline V lookup: CDR1 KGHDR, CDR2 SFDVKD. The CDR3, as DNA: TGTGCCACCAGTGAATCAACAGGGTTCCCCTATGGCTACACCTTC. Amino acids: CATSESTGFPYGYTF.

At least ten counts were recorded for this clonotype. J is TRBJ1-5 and V is TRBV2; 10 bases match TRBD1. CDR1 SNHLY and CDR2 FYNNEI come from the germline V gene. With 6 bases clipped from V and 3 bases from J, the junction kept 2 bases outside the gene matches. The CDR3 sequence is 14 residues long. Here the CDR3 reads CASRGTGVNQPQHF. The DNA for the CDR3 is TGTGCCAGCAGGGGGACAGGGGTCAATCAGCCCCAGCATTTT.

The rearrangement links TRBV7-2 to TRBJ2-1, with unresolved D. V gave up 7 bases and J gave up 4 bases, with 11 bases separating them. This CDR3 comprises 13 residues. From germline, CDR1 is SGHTA and CDR2 FQGNSA. Here the CDR3 reads CASIGIPYNEQFF. The DNA of the CDR3 is TGTGCCAGCATAGGTATCCCTTACAATGAGCAGTTCTTC.

The chain is built from TRBV30 and TRBJ1-5; 8 nucleotides align to TRBD1. The CDR3 contains 13 residues. Trimming cost V 5 bases and J 7 bases; bases outside gene matches: 7. In germline, CDR1 is GTSNPN, CDR2 SVGIG (reference sequence). The chain's CDR3 is CAWEQGEGQPQHF. In DNA form, the CDR3 reads TGTGCCTGGGAACAGGGGGAAGGGCAGCCCCAGCATTTT. The whole variable domain, remainder taken from reference TRBV30 and TRBJ1-5, is SQTIHQWPATLVQPVGSPLSLECTVEGTSNPNLYWYRQAAGRGLQLLFYSVGIGQISSEVPQNLSASRPQDRQFILSSKKLLLSDSGFYLCAWEQGEGQPQHFGDGTRLSIL.

This clonotype was counted between two and nine times. J is TRBJ1-5 and V is TRBV5-5; D gene uncertain. The length of the CDR3 is 15 residues. Germline CDR1 SGHKS, CDR2 YYEKEE (reference sequence). V shed 2 bases and J shed 0 bases, with 9 bases lying between them. CDR3 region: CASSFAVGSNQPQHF. Written as DNA, the CDR3 is TGTGCCAGCAGCTTCGCAGTTGGTAGCAATCAGCCCCAGCATTTT. Full variable domain (remainder filled in from reference TRBV5-5 and TRBJ1-5): DAGVTQSPTHLIKTRGQQVTLRCSPISGHKSVSWYQQVLGQGPQFIFQYYEKEERGRGNFPDRFSARQFPNYSSELNVNALLLGDSALYLCASSFAVGSNQPQHFGDGTRLSIL.

The table lists this clonotype with many counts. This rearrangement joins TRBV5-1 to TRBJ2-7; no clear D gene. Trimming cost V 4 bases and J 0 bases, with 17 bases left between them. Germline V CDR1 and CDR2: SGHRS, YFSETQ. This CDR3 is built from 16 residues. CDR3 in amino acids: CASSRPSQESSYEQYF. Written as DNA, the CDR3 is TGCGCCAGCAGCAGGCCCAGTCAGGAGAGCTCCTACGAGCAGTACTTC.

This clonotype was counted many times. The V and J genes are TRBV6-1 and TRBJ1-1; the D is unclear. The CDR3 consists of 13 residues. The ends were cut back, 4 bases at V and 3 bases at J, with 9 bases in the middle. Germline V lookup: CDR1 MNHNS, CDR2 SASEGT. CDR3 sequence reads: CASSAFPDTEAFF. The CDR3 DNA reads TGTGCCAGCAGTGCCTTTCCAGACACTGAAGCTTTCTTT.

In its sample, this clonotype was seen many times. The chain carries TRBV18 and TRBJ1-1; tentative D call: TRBD1 (6 bases). Trimming removed 0 bases from V and 0 bases from J, with 8 bases in between. Per the germline V gene, CDR1 is KGHSH and CDR2 is LQKENI. CDR3 size: 15 residues. CDR3 sequence: CASSPPGGMNTEAFF. CDR3 DNA: TGTGCCAGCTCACCACCAGGGGGGATGAACACTGAAGCTTTCTTT.

As DNA, the CDR3 is TGTGCCAGCGGGGGACAGAAACAAGGGGAAAAACTGTTTTTT. Translation: CASGGQKQGEKLFF. V gene TRBV6-1 combines with J gene TRBJ1-4, with 7 bases identical to TRBD1. Trimming at V came to 8 bases and at J to 8 bases, leaving 11 bases not matched to a gene. This CDR3 has 14 amino acids. In germline, CDR1 is MNHNS, CDR2 SASEGT.

V usage is TRBV6-2 or TRBV6-3 and J usage is TRBJ1-6; the D gene is possibly TRBD1 (6 bases). This CDR3 is 14 amino acids long. V was shortened by 6 bases and J by 9 bases, with 15 bases between the two germline ends. CDR1 and CDR2 (germline): MNHEY, SVGEGT. CDR3 residues: CASSPPRGGSPLHF. As DNA, the CDR3 is TGTGCCAGCAGCCCCCCCAGGGGTGGTTCACCCCTCCACTTT.

The sample holds a few counts of this clonotype. This chain connects TRBV4-1 to TRBJ2-1; D remains ambiguous. Germline V CDR1 and CDR2: MGHRA, YSYEKL. Deletions cut 3 bases from V and 5 bases from J, with 11 bases between. CDR3 size: 14 residues. CDR3 amino acids: CASSHILHNNEQFF. CDR3 nucleotides: TGCGCCAGCAGCCACATACTGCACAACAATGAGCAGTTCTTC.

The V gene is TRBV6-1, the J gene TRBJ2-5; maybe TRBD1 (6 bases). V was cut by 1 base and J by 5 bases, with 11 bases left in between. Germline V gene data show CDR1 as MNHNS and CDR2 as SASEGT. The CDR3 extends over 14 amino acids. The CDR3 nucleotides read TGTGCCAGCAGTGAAGAAACAGGGTGGGAGACCCAGTACTTC. Encoded protein: CASSEETGWETQYF.

This clonotype was counted ten times or more. The rearrangement links TRBV20-1 to TRBJ2-7, with D possibly being TRBD1 or TRBD2 (5 bases each). The germline gives CDR1 DFQATT, CDR2 SNEGSKA (reference sequence). Trimming took off 7 bases at V and 3 bases at J, with 13 bases between the two ends. The CDR3 is 12 residues long. Here the CDR3 DNA reads TGCAGTGTGGTCCTGGGGGACTACGAGCAGTACTTC. Amino acid sequence: CSVVLGDYEQYF.